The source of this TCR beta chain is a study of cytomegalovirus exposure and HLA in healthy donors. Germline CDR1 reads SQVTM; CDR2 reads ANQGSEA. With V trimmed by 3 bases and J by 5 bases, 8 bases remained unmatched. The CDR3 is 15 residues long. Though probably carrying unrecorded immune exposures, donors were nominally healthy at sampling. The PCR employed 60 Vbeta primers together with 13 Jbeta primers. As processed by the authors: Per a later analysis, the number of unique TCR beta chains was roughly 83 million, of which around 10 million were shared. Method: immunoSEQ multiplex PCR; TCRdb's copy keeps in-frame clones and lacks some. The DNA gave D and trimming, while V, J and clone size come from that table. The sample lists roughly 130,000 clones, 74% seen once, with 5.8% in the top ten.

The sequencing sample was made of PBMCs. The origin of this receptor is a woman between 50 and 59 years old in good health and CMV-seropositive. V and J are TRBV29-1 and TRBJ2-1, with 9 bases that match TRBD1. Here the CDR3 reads CSVEGPGQGHNEQFF. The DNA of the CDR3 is TGCAGCGTTGAGGGTCCGGGACAGGGACACAATGAGCAGTTCTTC.